The present entry profiles one TCR beta chain with its context. Source study methods: Estimation of nucleated cell counts was performed using reference gene primer amplification. The assay was immunoSEQ multiplex PCR, and TCRdb's table has in-frame clones only and misses some. V, J and clone size reflect that table, while D and trimming were determined from the DNA. The sample contains about 100,000 clones, 75% to 90% of which appear only once. The data originate from a study of blood T cell repertoires in COVID-19. Overall study: Samples representing acute and convalescent COVID-19 were sourced from the United States, Italy and Spain. The analysed material was cDNA or gDNA that came from T cells, B-cell-depleted T cells, or PBMCs.

The CDR3 runs to 12 residues. Germline values: CDR1 MNHEY, CDR2 SVGAGI. The junction had 2 bases not matched to a gene; V was cut back by 10 bases and J by 0 bases. The V gene is TRBV6-5, the J gene TRBJ2-7; 8 bases are shared with TRBD1. This clonotype was sampled from a woman older than 75 with acute or convalescent COVID-19. The sample was peripheral blood. The CDR3 loop is CAIRGPSYEQYF. The CDR3 nucleotides are TGTGCCATCAGGGGGCCCTCCTACGAGCAGTACTTC.